Each of the 9 T cell receptor beta chains below was sequenced from the same sample in a study of metastatic and nonmetastatic thyroid tumors. TCRdb ran MiXCR on the PCR reads. The sample shows about 16,000 clones, 31% of them seen only once. All patients were untreated before thyroid surgery. The source material was blood. These receptor sequences come from a female donor with papillary thyroid cancer or a benign thyroid nodule (not recorded which). Some clones in this sample may be carry-over from other donors' samples.

The chain joins TRBV7-2 to TRBJ1-2; D is unclear. Trimming took 1 base from V and 5 from J, leaving 11 bases between them. CDR3 length equals 14 residues. Per germline, CDR1 SGHTA and CDR2 FQGNSA. CDR3 DNA: TGTGCCAGCAGCTTAGGGGTTGGGGTATATGGCTACACCTTC. Translating it yields CASSLGVGVYGYTF.

This clone counts as medium-sized (0.01 to 0.1%). This chain connects TRBV6-1 to TRBJ1-5; D is possibly TRBD1 (5 bases). The CDR3 covers 13 residues. V was pared by 8 bases and J by 3 bases, with 11 bases between. CDR1 MNHNS and CDR2 SASEGT come from the germline V gene. Written as DNA, the CDR3 is TGTGCCAGCGCGACAGAATCCAATCAGCCCCAGCATTTT. It translates to CASATESNQPQHF.

The gene calls are TRBV6-1 and TRBJ2-5; D is uncertain. The V gene's germline CDR1 is MNHNS and CDR2 SASEGT. The CDR3 sequence is 13 residues long. The V end was cut by 4 bases, the J end by 6 bases, with 12 bases between. CDR3 coding DNA: TGTGCCAGCAGTGTCTACATCGAGAAGACCCAGTACTTC. Protein sequence: CASSVYIEKTQYF.

CDR3 protein: CASRGTGRETQYF. The DNA for the CDR3 is TGTGCCAGCAGGGGGACAGGGAGGGAGACCCAGTACTTC. This chain joins TRBV28 and TRBJ2-5; TRBD1 matches 9 bases. The CDR3 runs 13 residues. V lost 6 bases, J lost 5 bases, and 4 bases stayed unmatched. Germline CDR1 is MDHEN and CDR2 is SYDVKM.

Within the sample, this clone is medium-sized. The chain joins TRBV2 to TRBJ1-1; D may be TRBD1 (6 bases). The germline V gene has CDR1 SNHLY and CDR2 FYNNEI. The CDR3 runs 15 residues. Trimming left V 5 bases short and J 5 bases short, with 18 bases between. The CDR3 DNA is TGTGCCAGCAGTCAACAATACAGGGAAGGGACTGAAGCTTTCTTT. Amino acids: CASSQQYREGTEAFF.

Details on this clone: A junction boundary mismatches the germline segment, possibly from a read error. The chain joins TRBV2 to TRBJ2-2; TRBD2 matches at 7 bases. The CDR3 is 15 residues long. Per germline, CDR1 SNHLY and CDR2 FYNNEI. This CDR3 reads CASSDALAVHGELFF. CDR3 DNA sequence: TGTGCCAGCAGTGACGCTCTAGCGGTGCACGGGGAGCTGTTCTTT.

In this sample, this clone turned up a few times. The V gene is TRBV6-1, the J gene TRBJ2-7, with D possibly TRBD1 on 7 matching bases. Germline V gene lookup returns CDR1 MNHNS and CDR2 SASEGT. The CDR3 length is 14 residues. Trimming left V 6 bases short and J 5 bases short, with 17 bases between. The CDR3 DNA sequence: TGTGCCAGCAGGGCGGGGCAGGGGGTGCACGAGCAGTACTTC. Translation: CASRAGQGVHEQYF.

This clone appeared a single time. J is TRBJ1-5 and V is TRBV3-1; no reliable D call. Germline V gene sequence: CDR1 LGHDT, CDR2 YNNKEL (reference sequence). CDR3 length: 13 amino acids. V lost 6 bases to trimming and J lost 3 bases, with 9 bases between them. This chain's CDR3 is CASSRQINQPQHF. The CDR3 DNA reads TGTGCCAGCAGTCGTCAGATCAATCAGCCCCAGCATTTT.

By proportion, this clone is hyperexpanded. This chain connects TRBV5-1 to TRBJ2-1; TRBD2 aligns across 7 bases. The CDR3 loop spans 17 amino acids. Germline V CDR1 and CDR2: SGHRS, YFSETQ. The trim removed 1 base at V and 5 bases at J, leaving 12 bases unmatched. The CDR3 nucleotides read TGCGCCAGCAGCTTGCTTGGCGGGGGAACCTTCGACAATGAGCAGTTCTTC. It encodes CASSLLGGGTFDNEQFF.